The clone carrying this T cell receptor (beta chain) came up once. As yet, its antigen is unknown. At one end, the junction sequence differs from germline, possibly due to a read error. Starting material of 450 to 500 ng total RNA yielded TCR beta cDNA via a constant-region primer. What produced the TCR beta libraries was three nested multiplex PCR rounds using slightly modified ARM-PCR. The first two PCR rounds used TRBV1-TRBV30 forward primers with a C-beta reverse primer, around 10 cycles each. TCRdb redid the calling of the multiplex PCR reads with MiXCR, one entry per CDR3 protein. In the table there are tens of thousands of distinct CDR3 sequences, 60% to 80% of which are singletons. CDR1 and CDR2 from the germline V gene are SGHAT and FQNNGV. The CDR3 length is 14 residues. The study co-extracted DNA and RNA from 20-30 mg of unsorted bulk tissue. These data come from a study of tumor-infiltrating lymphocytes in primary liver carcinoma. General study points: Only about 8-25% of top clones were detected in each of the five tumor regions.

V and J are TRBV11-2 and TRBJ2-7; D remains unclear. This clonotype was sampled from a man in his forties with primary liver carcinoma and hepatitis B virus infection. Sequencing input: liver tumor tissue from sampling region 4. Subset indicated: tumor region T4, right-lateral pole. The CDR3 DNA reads TGTGCCAGAAGCTTAAGCGACGGAGCCTACGAGCTGTACTTC. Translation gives CARSLSDGAYELYF.